The entry below describes one TCR beta chain. As yet, its antigen is unknown. MiXCR, run by TCRdb on the reads, gives a single entry per CDR3 protein. The table shows under 850,000 distinct CDR3 sequences, with about 30% occurring only once. V lost 3 bases, J lost 6 bases, and 10 bases lay in between. The CDR3 is made up of 13 amino acids. Germline loops: CDR1 LGHNA, CDR2 YSLEER. The entry originates in a study of T cell repertoires in cytomegalovirus infection. Across the study: Through public TCR beta signatures, both CMV infection and matching HLA type were indicated.

The chain recombines TRBV4-3 with TRBJ2-3; D ambiguous. The clonotype comes from a human donor in good health (CMV status not recorded). Some clones in this sample may be carry-over from other donors' samples. The input for sequencing was cultured PBMCs, taken from culture after CMV antigen stimulation. CDR3 protein: CASSQDTRDTQYF. DNA of the CDR3: TGCGCCAGCAGCCAGGATACCCGGGATACGCAGTATTTT.